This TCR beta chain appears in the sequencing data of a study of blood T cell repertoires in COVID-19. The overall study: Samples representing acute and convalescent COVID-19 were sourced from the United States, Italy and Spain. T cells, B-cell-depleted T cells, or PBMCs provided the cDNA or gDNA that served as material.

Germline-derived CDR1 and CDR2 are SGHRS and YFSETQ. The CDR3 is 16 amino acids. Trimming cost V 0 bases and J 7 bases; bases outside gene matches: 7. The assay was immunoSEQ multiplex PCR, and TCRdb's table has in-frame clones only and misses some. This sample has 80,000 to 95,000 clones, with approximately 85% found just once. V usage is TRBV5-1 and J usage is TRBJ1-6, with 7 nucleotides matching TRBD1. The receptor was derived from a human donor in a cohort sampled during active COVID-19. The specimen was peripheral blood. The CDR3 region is CASSLVQQGRNSPLHF. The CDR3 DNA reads TGCGCCAGCAGCTTGGTTCAACAGGGGCGGAATTCACCCCTCCACTTT.